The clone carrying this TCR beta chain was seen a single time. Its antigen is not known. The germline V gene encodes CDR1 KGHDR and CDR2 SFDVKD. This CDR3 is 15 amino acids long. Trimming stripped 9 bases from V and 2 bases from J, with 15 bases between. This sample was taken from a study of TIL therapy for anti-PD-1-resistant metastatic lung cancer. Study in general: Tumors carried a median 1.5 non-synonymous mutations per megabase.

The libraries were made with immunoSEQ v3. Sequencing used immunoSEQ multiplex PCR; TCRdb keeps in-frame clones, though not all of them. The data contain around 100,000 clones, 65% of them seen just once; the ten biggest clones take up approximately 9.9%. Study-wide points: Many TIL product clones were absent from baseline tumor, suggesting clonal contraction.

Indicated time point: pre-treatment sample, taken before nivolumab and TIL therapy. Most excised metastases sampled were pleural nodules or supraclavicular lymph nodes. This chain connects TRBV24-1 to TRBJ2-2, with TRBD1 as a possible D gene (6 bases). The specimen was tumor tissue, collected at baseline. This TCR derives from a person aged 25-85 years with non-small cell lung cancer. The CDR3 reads CATGPPGVNTGELFF. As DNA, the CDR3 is TGTGCCACCGGGCCCCCAGGGGTAAACACCGGGGAGCTGTTTTTT.